This is a list of T cell receptor beta chains from one sample in a study of shared clonotypes between healthy human individuals. Some clones are missing from TCRdb's copy, which holds only in-frame ones; the method was immunoSEQ multiplex PCR. The data show over a million clones, with roughly 96% seen just once and roughly 1.2% held by the top ten. The sample taken for sequencing was naive CD4+ T cells sorted from blood. The receptors derive from a man aged 30 to 39 in good health. The CDR3 runs from the conserved cysteine through the conserved F or W. Fields, in order: clone size, V gene, J gene, D gene, CDR3 protein, CDR3 DNA. D genes are given only for firm matches. Rows give clone size only sometimes, using once, few, many, or a class for an expanded clone.

abundance: NA; v_gene: TRBV7-7; j_gene: TRBJ2-3; d_gene: NA; CDR3aa: CASSLGGGSGDTQYF; CDR3nt: TGTGCTAGCAGCTTAGGAGGTGGGAGCGGAGATACGCAGTATTTT
abundance: NA; v_gene: TRBV10-1; j_gene: TRBJ2-1; d_gene: NA; CDR3aa: CASGTSSYNEQFF; CDR3nt: TGCGCCAGCGGTACAAGCTCCTACAATGAGCAGTTCTTC
abundance: NA; v_gene: TRBV18; j_gene: TRBJ1-1; d_gene: NA; CDR3aa: CASRDDLTTEAFF; CDR3nt: TGTGCCAGCCGCGACGACCTAACCACTGAAGCTTTCTTT
abundance: NA; v_gene: TRBV11-2; j_gene: TRBJ1-3; d_gene: TRBD1; CDR3aa: CASSRGQGNTIYF; CDR3nt: TGTGCCAGCAGCCGGGGACAGGGAAACACCATATATTTT
abundance: NA; v_gene: TRBV10-3; j_gene: TRBJ2-1; d_gene: NA; CDR3aa: CAISESVRTSNEQFF; CDR3nt: TGTGCCATCAGTGAGTCGGTTCGCACAAGCAATGAGCAGTTCTTC
abundance: NA; v_gene: TRBV6-1; j_gene: TRBJ2-7; d_gene: NA; CDR3aa: CASSEAVPGPGSRAYEQYF; CDR3nt: TGTGCCAGCAGTGAAGCGGTACCGGGACCGGGATCTCGAGCCTACGAGCAGTACTTC
abundance: NA; v_gene: TRBV10-3; j_gene: TRBJ2-7; d_gene: NA; CDR3aa: CAITSGPPYEQYF; CDR3nt: TGTGCCATCACCTCAGGGCCTCCCTACGAGCAGTACTTC
abundance: once; v_gene: TRBV5-1; j_gene: TRBJ2-5; d_gene: NA; CDR3aa: CASSLGTETQYF; CDR3nt: TGCGCCAGCAGCTTGGGAACAGAGACCCAGTACTTC
abundance: once; v_gene: TRBV18; j_gene: TRBJ2-7; d_gene: NA; CDR3aa: CASSRLMDSYEQYF; CDR3nt: TGTGCCAGCTCGCGTTTGATGGACTCCTACGAGCAGTACTTC
abundance: NA; v_gene: TRBV7-9; j_gene: TRBJ2-5; d_gene: TRBD2; CDR3aa: CASSFWLAGDQETQYF; CDR3nt: TGTGCCAGCAGCTTTTGGCTAGCGGGAGATCAAGAGACCCAGTACTTC
abundance: NA; v_gene: TRBV5-6; j_gene: TRBJ2-7; d_gene: TRBD1; CDR3aa: CASSPLQGTGFKQYF; CDR3nt: TGTGCCAGCAGCCCTCTCCAAGGGACAGGGTTCAAGCAGTACTTC
abundance: once; v_gene: TRBV5-1; j_gene: TRBJ2-7; d_gene: NA; CDR3aa: CASGYDHGSYEQYF; CDR3nt: TGCGCCAGCGGCTATGACCACGGCTCCTACGAGCAGTACTTC
abundance: NA; v_gene: TRBV10-1; j_gene: TRBJ2-1; d_gene: NA; CDR3aa: CASSVLEAANEQFF; CDR3nt: TGCGCCAGCAGTGTGTTGGAGGCTGCGAATGAGCAGTTCTTC
abundance: NA; v_gene: TRBV10-3; j_gene: TRBJ2-2; d_gene: TRBD1; CDR3aa: CARKTGTGNTGELFF; CDR3nt: TGTGCCAGGAAGACCGGGACAGGGAACACCGGGGAGCTGTTTTTT
abundance: NA; v_gene: TRBV29-1; j_gene: TRBJ2-3; d_gene: NA; CDR3aa: CSVARDQSTDTQYF; CDR3nt: TGCAGCGTGGCCCGGGACCAATCCACAGATACGCAGTATTTT
abundance: NA; v_gene: TRBV28; j_gene: TRBJ2-1; d_gene: NA; CDR3aa: CASSLQQAYNEQFF; CDR3nt: TGTGCCAGCAGTTTACAGCAGGCGTACAATGAGCAGTTCTTC
abundance: NA; v_gene: TRBV5-1; j_gene: TRBJ2-3; d_gene: TRBD2; CDR3aa: CASSLEIAGGKDTQYF; CDR3nt: TGCGCCAGCAGCTTGGAGATAGCGGGAGGAAAAGATACGCAGTATTTT